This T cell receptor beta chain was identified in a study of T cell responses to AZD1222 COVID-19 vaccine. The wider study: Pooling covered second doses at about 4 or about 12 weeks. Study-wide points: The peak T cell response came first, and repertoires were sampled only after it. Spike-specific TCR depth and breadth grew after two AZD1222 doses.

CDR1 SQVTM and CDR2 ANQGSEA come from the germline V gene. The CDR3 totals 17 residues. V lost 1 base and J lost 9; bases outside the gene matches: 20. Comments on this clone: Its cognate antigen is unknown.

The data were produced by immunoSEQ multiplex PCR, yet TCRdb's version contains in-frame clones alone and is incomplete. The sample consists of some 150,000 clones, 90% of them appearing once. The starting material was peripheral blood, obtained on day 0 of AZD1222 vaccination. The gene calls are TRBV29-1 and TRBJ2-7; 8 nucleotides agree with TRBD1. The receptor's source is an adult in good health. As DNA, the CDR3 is TGCAGCGTTGAAGGGAGGGGAAGAGTGACAGGGGCGAAGGGGCAGTACTTC. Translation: CSVEGRGRVTGAKGQYF.